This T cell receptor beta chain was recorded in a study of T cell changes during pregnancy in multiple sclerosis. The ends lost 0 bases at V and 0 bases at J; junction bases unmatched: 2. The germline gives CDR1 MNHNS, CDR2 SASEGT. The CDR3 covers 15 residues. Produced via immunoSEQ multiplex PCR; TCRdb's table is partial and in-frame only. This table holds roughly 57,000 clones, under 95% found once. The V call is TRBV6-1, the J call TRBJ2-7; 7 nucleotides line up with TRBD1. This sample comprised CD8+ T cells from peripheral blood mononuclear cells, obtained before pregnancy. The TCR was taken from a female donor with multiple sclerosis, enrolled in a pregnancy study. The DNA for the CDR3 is TGTGCCAGCAGTGAAGCCGGGGACAGCTCCTACGAGCAGTACTTC. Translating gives CASSEAGDSSYEQYF.